A selection of T cell receptor beta chains follows, all from one sample in a study of beta chain features in type 1 diabetes. Measured with immunoSEQ multiplex PCR; TCRdb has only the in-frame clones, and not every one. The sample lists under 450,000 clones; approximately 14% were seen once. The sequencing sample was made of naive CD4+ T cells from blood. All receptors come from a man aged 25 to 40 in good health. CDR3s include the opening cysteine and the closing phenylalanine or tryptophan. Fields, in order: CDR3 DNA, CDR3 protein, V gene, clone size, J gene, D gene. A D gene is named only where the DNA matches it firmly. Size values are once, few and many counts, or a class for expanded clones, and some rows have none.

CDR3nt: TGTGCCTGGCGTCGGGCCGTCGATCAGCCCCAGCATTTT; CDR3aa: CAWRRAVDQPQHF; v_gene: TRBV30; abundance: few; j_gene: TRBJ1-5; d_gene: NA
CDR3nt: TGCGCCAGCAGCCCGGGGACAGGGAGGGGAGAGACCCAGTACTTC; CDR3aa: CASSPGTGRGETQYF; v_gene: TRBV5-1; abundance: NA; j_gene: TRBJ2-5; d_gene: TRBD1
CDR3nt: TGCAGTGCTCGACATCCCCTCGCCACCTTC; CDR3aa: CSARHPLATF; v_gene: TRBV20-1; abundance: few; j_gene: TRBJ1-2; d_gene: NA
CDR3nt: TGTGCCAGCGGCAAGACATACTACGAGCAGTACTTC; CDR3aa: CASGKTYYEQYF; v_gene: TRBV7-2; abundance: NA; j_gene: TRBJ2-7; d_gene: NA
CDR3nt: TGTGCCACCAGCAGAGATGAGGCCGGGGAGCTGTTTTTT; CDR3aa: CATSRDEAGELFF; v_gene: TRBV15; abundance: NA; j_gene: TRBJ2-2; d_gene: NA
CDR3nt: TGCAGTGGACTTTCACCCCTCCACTTT; CDR3aa: CSGLSPLHF; v_gene: TRBV20-1; abundance: few; j_gene: TRBJ1-6; d_gene: NA
CDR3nt: TGTGCCAGCAGCGCTGACAGGGACACTGAAGCTTTCTTT; CDR3aa: CASSADRDTEAFF; v_gene: TRBV14; abundance: NA; j_gene: TRBJ1-1; d_gene: TRBD1
CDR3nt: TGTGCCAGCAGCGTGCAACAGGGCCAGAACACTGAAGCTTTCTTT; CDR3aa: CASSVQQGQNTEAFF; v_gene: TRBV9; abundance: few; j_gene: TRBJ1-1; d_gene: NA
CDR3nt: TGTGCCAGCAGCCCGGGACGGAGTCAAGAGACCCAGTACTTC; CDR3aa: CASSPGRSQETQYF; v_gene: TRBV7-9; abundance: NA; j_gene: TRBJ2-5; d_gene: NA
CDR3nt: TGCGCCAGCAGCTTGACAGGGAAAAACAATGAGCAGTTCTTC; CDR3aa: CASSLTGKNNEQFF; v_gene: TRBV5-1; abundance: NA; j_gene: TRBJ2-1; d_gene: NA
CDR3nt: TGTGCCAGTAGCTACTTGGACCTTGCCGGTGGCTACACCTTC; CDR3aa: CASSYLDLAGGYTF; v_gene: TRBV19; abundance: NA; j_gene: TRBJ1-2; d_gene: NA
CDR3nt: TGCGCCAGCAGCCAAGAAGGTCGGGTCCAAGAGACCCAGTACTTC; CDR3aa: CASSQEGRVQETQYF; v_gene: TRBV4-3; abundance: NA; j_gene: TRBJ2-5; d_gene: NA
CDR3nt: TGCGCCAGCAGCCAAGCCTCGACAGGCCACTATGGCTACACCTTC; CDR3aa: CASSQASTGHYGYTF; v_gene: TRBV4-3; abundance: once; j_gene: TRBJ1-2; d_gene: NA
CDR3nt: TGTGCCAGCACTCGTCGGGGGCCCCAAGAGACCCAGTACTTC; CDR3aa: CASTRRGPQETQYF; v_gene: TRBV7-8; abundance: few; j_gene: TRBJ2-5; d_gene: NA
CDR3nt: TGTGCCAGCAGCTTGGAGACCGGGGTTGGGTCACCCCTCCACTTT; CDR3aa: CASSLETGVGSPLHF; v_gene: TRBV5-4; abundance: few; j_gene: TRBJ1-6; d_gene: NA
CDR3nt: TGTGCCAGCAGTCTTAGCGGGAGGGAGTTCAGCGGGGAGCTGTTTTTT; CDR3aa: CASSLSGREFSGELFF; v_gene: TRBV2; abundance: NA; j_gene: TRBJ2-2; d_gene: TRBD2
CDR3nt: TGTGCCAGCAGCTCACCTAGAGGGGACGGGGAGCTGTTTTTT; CDR3aa: CASSSPRGDGELFF; v_gene: TRBV7-9; abundance: few; j_gene: TRBJ2-2; d_gene: NA
CDR3nt: TGTGCCAGCAGTACCGGAACGAACACTGAAGCTTTCTTT; CDR3aa: CASSTGTNTEAFF; v_gene: TRBV14; abundance: few; j_gene: TRBJ1-1; d_gene: NA
CDR3nt: TGTGCCAGCAGCTTAGAACCAGGGGGCCTGAGTGAGCAGTTCTTC; CDR3aa: CASSLEPGGLSEQFF; v_gene: TRBV11-2; abundance: NA; j_gene: TRBJ2-1; d_gene: TRBD1
CDR3nt: TGTGCCACCAGCGGAAGACATAGCGGAGAGCAGAAAGAGACCCAGTACTTC; CDR3aa: CATSGRHSGEQKETQYF; v_gene: TRBV15; abundance: NA; j_gene: TRBJ2-5; d_gene: NA
CDR3nt: TGTGCCAGCAGCTTGTTAGCAGGGGCCGCCCAAGAGCAGTTCTTC; CDR3aa: CASSLLAGAAQEQFF; v_gene: TRBV7-2; abundance: few; j_gene: TRBJ2-1; d_gene: NA
CDR3nt: TGTGCCAGCAGCTCCCATGGGGACAGGGGCGGTGTAGCTTTCTTT; CDR3aa: CASSSHGDRGGVAFF; v_gene: TRBV7-9; abundance: NA; j_gene: TRBJ1-1; d_gene: TRBD1
CDR3nt: TGTGCCAGCAGCTCAGACAGGGAGAACACTGAAGCTTTCTTT; CDR3aa: CASSSDRENTEAFF; v_gene: TRBV13; abundance: NA; j_gene: TRBJ1-1; d_gene: TRBD1
CDR3nt: TGTGCTAGCAGCTCCACGAGTGGGGCCAACGTCCTGACTTTC; CDR3aa: CASSSTSGANVLTF; v_gene: TRBV7-7; abundance: NA; j_gene: TRBJ2-6; d_gene: NA
CDR3nt: TGTGCCAGCGGGGAGCTGTTTTTT; CDR3aa: CASGELFF; v_gene: TRBV6-6; abundance: NA; j_gene: TRBJ2-2; d_gene: NA
CDR3nt: TGCGCCAGCAGCTATTCCGGGACAGGGAGTTCAGAGACCCAGTACTTC; CDR3aa: CASSYSGTGSSETQYF; v_gene: TRBV5-1; abundance: few; j_gene: TRBJ2-5; d_gene: TRBD1
CDR3nt: TGTGCCAGTGGATCGGGAGTGGATACGCAGTATTTT; CDR3aa: CASGSGVDTQYF; v_gene: TRBV7-3; abundance: few; j_gene: TRBJ2-3; d_gene: NA
CDR3nt: TGTGCCAGCAGCTTAGATAGGCGGATGGGTTCACCCCTCCACTTT; CDR3aa: CASSLDRRMGSPLHF; v_gene: TRBV7-2; abundance: few; j_gene: TRBJ1-6; d_gene: NA
CDR3nt: TGTGCCAGCAGTGTCGAACAGGCCTCCTACAATGAGCAGTTCTTC; CDR3aa: CASSVEQASYNEQFF; v_gene: TRBV25-1; abundance: few; j_gene: TRBJ2-1; d_gene: NA
CDR3nt: TGTGCCAGCAGTTACCGACAGGGTCGGGGTACCACTGAAGCTTTCTTT; CDR3aa: CASSYRQGRGTTEAFF; v_gene: TRBV6-5; abundance: NA; j_gene: TRBJ1-1; d_gene: TRBD1
CDR3nt: TGTGCCAGCAGCTTGCCTAATCAGGGGATCAATGAGCAGTTCTTC; CDR3aa: CASSLPNQGINEQFF; v_gene: TRBV7-9; abundance: NA; j_gene: TRBJ2-1; d_gene: NA
CDR3nt: TGCAGCGTTTCATACGGGGAAAAAGAGACCCAGTACTTC; CDR3aa: CSVSYGEKETQYF; v_gene: TRBV29-1; abundance: NA; j_gene: TRBJ2-5; d_gene: NA
CDR3nt: TGCAGCGTTGAAGATGTCTACGAGCAGTACTTC; CDR3aa: CSVEDVYEQYF; v_gene: TRBV29-1; abundance: many; j_gene: TRBJ2-7; d_gene: NA
CDR3nt: TGTGCCAGCAGCCCGGGACTAGCGGGATCGAAAACCAAAAACATTCAGTACTTC; CDR3aa: CASSPGLAGSKTKNIQYF; v_gene: TRBV7-2; abundance: NA; j_gene: TRBJ2-4; d_gene: TRBD2
CDR3nt: TGTGCCAGCAGTTTAGATCGGGTCAGGACAGCAAGTGAGCAGTACTTC; CDR3aa: CASSLDRVRTASEQYF; v_gene: TRBV27; abundance: NA; j_gene: TRBJ2-7; d_gene: NA
CDR3nt: TGTGCCAGCAGCGACAGATCTCCGATTGAAAAACTGTTTTTT; CDR3aa: CASSDRSPIEKLFF; v_gene: TRBV2; abundance: few; j_gene: TRBJ1-4; d_gene: NA
CDR3nt: TGTGCCAGCAGCTTGAGTGGGACAGATACGCAGTATTTT; CDR3aa: CASSLSGTDTQYF; v_gene: TRBV11-3; abundance: few; j_gene: TRBJ2-3; d_gene: NA
CDR3nt: TGCAGCGTTGTTTGGCGAGGGACAGGGCATCCGAAACTGTTTTTT; CDR3aa: CSVVWRGTGHPKLFF; v_gene: TRBV29-1; abundance: NA; j_gene: TRBJ1-4; d_gene: TRBD1
CDR3nt: TGTGCCTGGATTCCGACCCAAGAGACCCAGTACTTC; CDR3aa: CAWIPTQETQYF; v_gene: TRBV30; abundance: NA; j_gene: TRBJ2-5; d_gene: NA
CDR3nt: TGCAGCGTTGAAGGCAGGGCCACCTCTGAAGCTTTCTTT; CDR3aa: CSVEGRATSEAFF; v_gene: TRBV29-1; abundance: few; j_gene: TRBJ1-1; d_gene: NA
CDR3nt: TGTGCCAGCAGCTTAGGCCAGGGTTGGAACAATGAGCAGTTCTTC; CDR3aa: CASSLGQGWNNEQFF; v_gene: TRBV7-9; abundance: few; j_gene: TRBJ2-1; d_gene: NA
CDR3nt: TGTGCCAGCAGCCGAATGCAGGGAGTGGGAGAGACCCAGTACTTC; CDR3aa: CASSRMQGVGETQYF; v_gene: TRBV11-3; abundance: NA; j_gene: TRBJ2-5; d_gene: NA
CDR3nt: TGTGCCAGTAGTATTGAAACGGGACTCTCGTTCTTC; CDR3aa: CASSIETGLSFF; v_gene: TRBV19; abundance: NA; j_gene: TRBJ2-1; d_gene: NA
CDR3nt: TGCGCCAGCAGCCAAGATCCCGGACAGGGAAGGGCAGATACGCAGTATTTT; CDR3aa: CASSQDPGQGRADTQYF; v_gene: TRBV4-1; abundance: few; j_gene: TRBJ2-3; d_gene: TRBD1
CDR3nt: TGTGCCACCAGCAGAGAAGTAGGCACCACCTACGAGCAGTACTTC; CDR3aa: CATSREVGTTYEQYF; v_gene: TRBV15; abundance: few; j_gene: TRBJ2-7; d_gene: NA
CDR3nt: TGTGCCAGCAGCCCGGGGGGTCGGTACAATGAGCAGTTCTTC; CDR3aa: CASSPGGRYNEQFF; v_gene: TRBV7-8; abundance: few; j_gene: TRBJ2-1; d_gene: TRBD2
CDR3nt: TGTGCCAGCAGCCCCCGGACAGGACCAAATGAAAAACTGTTTTTT; CDR3aa: CASSPRTGPNEKLFF; v_gene: TRBV14; abundance: NA; j_gene: TRBJ1-4; d_gene: TRBD1
CDR3nt: TGTGCCAGCAGCTTACTTGGGTATAGTGACAATGAGCAGTTCTTC; CDR3aa: CASSLLGYSDNEQFF; v_gene: TRBV11-2; abundance: few; j_gene: TRBJ2-1; d_gene: NA
CDR3nt: TGCGCCAGCAGCTCAAACCAGGGGAAGGACTATGGCTACACCTTC; CDR3aa: CASSSNQGKDYGYTF; v_gene: TRBV5-1; abundance: few; j_gene: TRBJ1-2; d_gene: NA
CDR3nt: TGTGCCAGCAGTTACGGCCTTGGCACAGATACGCAGTATTTT; CDR3aa: CASSYGLGTDTQYF; v_gene: TRBV6-6; abundance: few; j_gene: TRBJ2-3; d_gene: NA
CDR3nt: TGTGCCAGCAGCTTCCGGGACCCAGGCACCGGGGAGCTGTTTTTT; CDR3aa: CASSFRDPGTGELFF; v_gene: TRBV7-8; abundance: few; j_gene: TRBJ2-2; d_gene: NA